Sequencing of this T cell receptor beta chain was carried out in a study of T cell responses to AZD1222 COVID-19 vaccine. TCRdb keeps only in-frame clones here, not all; method: immunoSEQ multiplex PCR. The sample shows about 56,000 clones, approximately 86% of them seen only once. Study-level results: Distributed over spike, vaccine-associated CD4 TCRs predominated at 160-218 and 743-854. Most donors were white British and more were female, and clonal diversity was possibly underestimated.

Points on this clone: No antigen is known for it.

Specimen: peripheral blood, collected 28 days after the second AZD1222 dose. The receptor comes from an adult who received the AZD1222 COVID-19 vaccine.

In DNA, the CDR3 is TGTGCCAGCAGGCATCCACTCACGCCCCAGCATTTT. Its protein is CASRHPLTPQHF. V gene TRBV28 combines with J gene TRBJ1-5; D remains ambiguous. This CDR3 is 12 amino acids long. V lost 6 bases and J lost 9, with 12 bases in between. From germline, CDR1 is MDHEN and CDR2 SYDVKM. The full variable domain, rest sourced from reference TRBV28 and TRBJ1-5, is DVKVTQSSRYLVKRTGEKVFLECVQDMDHENMFWYRQDPGLGLRLIYFSYDVKMKEKGDIPEGYSVSREKKERFSLILESASTNQTSMYLCASRHPLTPQHFGDGTRLSIL.